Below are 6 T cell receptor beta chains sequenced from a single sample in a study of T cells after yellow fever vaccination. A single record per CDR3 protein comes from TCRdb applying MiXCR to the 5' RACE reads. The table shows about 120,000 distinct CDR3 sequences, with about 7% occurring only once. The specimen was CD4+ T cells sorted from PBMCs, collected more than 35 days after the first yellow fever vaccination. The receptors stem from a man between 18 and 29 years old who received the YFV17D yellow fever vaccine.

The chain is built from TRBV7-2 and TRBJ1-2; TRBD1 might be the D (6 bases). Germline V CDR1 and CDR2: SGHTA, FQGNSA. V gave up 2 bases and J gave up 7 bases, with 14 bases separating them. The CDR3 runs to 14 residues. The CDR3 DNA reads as TGTGCCAGCAGCTTAACCCAGGGGCTGGGTGGCTACACCTTC. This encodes CASSLTQGLGGYTF.

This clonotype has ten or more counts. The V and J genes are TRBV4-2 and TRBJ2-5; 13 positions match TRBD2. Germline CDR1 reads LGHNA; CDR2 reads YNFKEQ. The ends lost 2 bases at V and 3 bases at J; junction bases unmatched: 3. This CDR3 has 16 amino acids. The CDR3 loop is CASSQTSGGAEETQYF. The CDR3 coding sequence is TGTGCCAGCAGCCAAACTAGCGGGGGGGCGGAAGAGACCCAGTACTTC.

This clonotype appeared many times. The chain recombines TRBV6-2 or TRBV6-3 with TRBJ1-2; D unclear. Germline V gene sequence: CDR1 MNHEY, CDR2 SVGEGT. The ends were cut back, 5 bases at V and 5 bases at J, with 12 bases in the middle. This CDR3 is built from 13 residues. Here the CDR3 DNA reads TGTGCCAGCAGTCCCCAGGAATGGTATGGCTACACCTTC. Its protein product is CASSPQEWYGYTF.

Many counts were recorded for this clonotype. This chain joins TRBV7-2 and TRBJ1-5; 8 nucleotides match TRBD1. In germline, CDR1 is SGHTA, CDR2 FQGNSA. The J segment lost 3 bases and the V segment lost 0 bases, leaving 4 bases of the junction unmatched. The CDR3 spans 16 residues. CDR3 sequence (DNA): TGTGCCAGCAGCTTAGCGGCAGGGGGCAACAATCAGCCCCAGCATTTT. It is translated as CASSLAAGGNNQPQHF.

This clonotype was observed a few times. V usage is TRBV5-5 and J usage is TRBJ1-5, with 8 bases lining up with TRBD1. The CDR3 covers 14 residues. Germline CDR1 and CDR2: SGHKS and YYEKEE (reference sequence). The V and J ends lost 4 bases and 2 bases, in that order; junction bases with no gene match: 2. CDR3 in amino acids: CASSMGQGNQPQHF. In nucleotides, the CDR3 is TGTGCCAGCAGCATGGGACAGGGCAATCAGCCCCAGCATTTT.

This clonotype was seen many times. CDR3 sequence reads: CASSRRRGNSPLHF. The CDR3 nucleotides are TGTGCCAGCAGCCGTCGGAGGGGCAATTCACCCCTCCACTTT. The chain recombines TRBV21-1 with TRBJ1-6. TRBV21-1 is recorded as a pseudogene. The CDR3 totals 14 residues.